This TCR beta chain was captured by sequencing in a study of radiation and T cells in renal cell carcinoma. Overall study findings and caveats: No pretreatment tumor biopsies were available for baseline clonotypes. From baseline, blood top tumor clonotypes peaked at 2 weeks post-radiation.

Germline V CDR1 and CDR2: GTSNPN, SVGIG (reference sequence). J was trimmed by 6 bases and V by 0 bases; bases with no gene match: 4. This CDR3 spans 15 amino acids. Here immunoSEQ multiplex PCR was the method, and the copy in TCRdb shows in-frame clones only, minus some. The sample holds 120,000 or so clones, approximately 90% seen once. Time point meaning: blood 2 weeks post-SBRT. As to treatment: 15 Gy SBRT to primary tumor, nephrectomy 4 weeks later. Blood was sampled at baseline, 2 weeks and 4 weeks after SBRT. Remarks on this clone: What it binds is not known.

This TCR was sampled from a woman aged 70 to 79 with renal cell carcinoma. The material sequenced was blood, taken from a patient whose treatment included radiotherapy and nephrectomy. This chain joins TRBV30 and TRBJ2-4; 11 bases are a match to TRBD2. CDR3 amino acids: CAWSVGLAGGNIQYF. CDR3 DNA sequence: TGTGCCTGGAGTGTAGGGCTAGCGGGGGGAAACATTCAGTACTTC.